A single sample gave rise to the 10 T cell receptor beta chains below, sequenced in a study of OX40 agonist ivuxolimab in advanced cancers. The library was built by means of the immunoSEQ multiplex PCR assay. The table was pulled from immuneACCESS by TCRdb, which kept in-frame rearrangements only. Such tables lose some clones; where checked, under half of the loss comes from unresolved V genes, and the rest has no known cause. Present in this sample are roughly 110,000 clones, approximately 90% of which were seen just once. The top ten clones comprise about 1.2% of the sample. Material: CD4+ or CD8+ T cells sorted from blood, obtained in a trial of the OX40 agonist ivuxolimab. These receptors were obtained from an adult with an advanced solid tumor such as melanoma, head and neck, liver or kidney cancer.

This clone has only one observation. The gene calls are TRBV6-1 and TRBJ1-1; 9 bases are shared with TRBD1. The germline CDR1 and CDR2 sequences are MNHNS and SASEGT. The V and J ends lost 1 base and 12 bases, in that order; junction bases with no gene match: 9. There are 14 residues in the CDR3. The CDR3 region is CASSEVLGQGMTFF. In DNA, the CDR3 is TGTGCCAGCAGTGAAGTCTTGGGACAGGGTATGACTTTCTTT.

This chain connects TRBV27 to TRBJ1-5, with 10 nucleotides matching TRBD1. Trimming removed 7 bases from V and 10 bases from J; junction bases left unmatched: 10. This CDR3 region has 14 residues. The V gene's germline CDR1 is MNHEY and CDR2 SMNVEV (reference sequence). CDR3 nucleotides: TGTGCCAGCACTCCGACAGGGGGCTGGGAACCCCAGCATTTT. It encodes CASTPTGGWEPQHF.

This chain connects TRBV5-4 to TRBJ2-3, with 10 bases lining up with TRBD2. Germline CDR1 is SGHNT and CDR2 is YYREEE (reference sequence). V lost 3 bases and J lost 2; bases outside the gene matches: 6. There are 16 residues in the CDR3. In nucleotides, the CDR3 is TGTGCCAGCAGCTCCCGACTAGCGGGCAACACAGATACGCAGTATTTT. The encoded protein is CASSSRLAGNTDTQYF.

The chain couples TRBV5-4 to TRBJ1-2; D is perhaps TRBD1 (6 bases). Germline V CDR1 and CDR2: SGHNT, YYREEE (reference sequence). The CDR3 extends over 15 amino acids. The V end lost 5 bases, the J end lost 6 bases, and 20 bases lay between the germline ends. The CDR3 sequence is CASSRGQSGWNGYTF. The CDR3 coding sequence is TGTGCCAGCAGTCGCGGACAGAGCGGCTGGAATGGCTACACCTTC. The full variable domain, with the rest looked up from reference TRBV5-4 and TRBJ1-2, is ETGVTQSPTHLIKTRGQQVTLRCSSQSGHNTVSWYQQALGQGPQFIFQYYREEENGRGNFPPRFSGLQFPNYSSELNVNALELDDSALYLCASSRGQSGWNGYTFGSGTRLTVV.

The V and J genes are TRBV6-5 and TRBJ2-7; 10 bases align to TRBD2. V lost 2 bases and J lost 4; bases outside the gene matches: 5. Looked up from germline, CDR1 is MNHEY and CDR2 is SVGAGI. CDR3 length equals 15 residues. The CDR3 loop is CASSYEREGYYEQYF. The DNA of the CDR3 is TGTGCCAGCAGTTACGAGCGGGAGGGGTATTACGAGCAGTACTTC.

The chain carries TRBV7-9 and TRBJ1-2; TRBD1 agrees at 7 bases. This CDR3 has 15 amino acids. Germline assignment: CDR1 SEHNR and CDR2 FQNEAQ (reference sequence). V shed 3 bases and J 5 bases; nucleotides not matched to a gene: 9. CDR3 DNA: TGTGCCAGCAGCTTTTCGGGACAGTCGGTGTATGGCTACACCTTC. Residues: CASSFSGQSVYGYTF.

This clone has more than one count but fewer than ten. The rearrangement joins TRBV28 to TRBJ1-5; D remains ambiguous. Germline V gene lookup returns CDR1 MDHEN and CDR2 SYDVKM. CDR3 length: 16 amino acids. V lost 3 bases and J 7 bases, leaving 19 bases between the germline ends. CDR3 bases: TGTGCCAGCAGTTTGGAAGTGGGCCCTAACCGGCAGCCCCAGCATTTT. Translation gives CASSLEVGPNRQPQHF.

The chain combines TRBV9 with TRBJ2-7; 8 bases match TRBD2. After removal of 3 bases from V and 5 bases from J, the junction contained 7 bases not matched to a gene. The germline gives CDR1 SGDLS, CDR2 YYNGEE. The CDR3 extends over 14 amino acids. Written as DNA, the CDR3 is TGTGCCAGCAGCGCCAACACGGGAGGGGACGAGCAGTACTTC. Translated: CASSANTGGDEQYF.

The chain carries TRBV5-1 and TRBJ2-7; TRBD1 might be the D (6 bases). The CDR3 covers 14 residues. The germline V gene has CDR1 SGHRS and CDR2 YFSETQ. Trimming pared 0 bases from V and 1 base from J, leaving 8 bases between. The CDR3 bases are TGCGCCAGCAGCTTGGAGGACAGTTCCTACGAGCAGTACTTC. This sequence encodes CASSLEDSSYEQYF. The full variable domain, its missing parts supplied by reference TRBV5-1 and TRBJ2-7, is KAGVTQTPRYLIKTRGQQVTLSCSPISGHRSVSWYQQTPGQGLQFLFEYFSETQRNKGNFPGRFSGRQFSNSRSEMNVSTLELGDSALYLCASSLEDSSYEQYFGPGTRLTVT.

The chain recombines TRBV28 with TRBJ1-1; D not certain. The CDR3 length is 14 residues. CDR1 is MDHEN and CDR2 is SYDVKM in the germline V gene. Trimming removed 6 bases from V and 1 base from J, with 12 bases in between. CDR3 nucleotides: TGTGCCAGCAGGTTACAAACAGAGAACACTGAAGCTTTCTTT. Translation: CASRLQTENTEAFF.